This T cell receptor beta chain was documented in a study of OX40 agonist ivuxolimab in advanced cancers. Across the study: Hepatocellular carcinoma, melanoma, renal cell or head and neck cancer was diagnosed in the dose-escalation patients. Patients with prior anti-PD-1, anti-PD-L1 or anti-CTLA-4 therapy were eligible; 40% to 45% had some. Study-level points and caveats: Relative to CD4+, CD8+ T cells held more expanded clones on average. A proportion of nonresponders additionally exhibited low normalized T-cell clonal expansion.

From germline, CDR1 is GTSNPN and CDR2 SVGIG (reference sequence). This CDR3 has 14 amino acids. V was clipped by 5 bases and J by 0 bases, with 8 bases between them. Data came from immunoSEQ multiplex PCR; TCRdb stores just in-frame clones and leaves some out. The sample has around 53,000 clones, roughly 90% seen once. Turning to this clone: The antigen is not known.

The input for sequencing was CD4+ or CD8+ T cells sorted from blood, taken in a trial of the OX40 agonist ivuxolimab. The clonotype comes from an adult with an advanced solid tumor such as melanoma, head and neck, liver or kidney cancer. The chain has TRBV30 and TRBJ1-6; TRBD1 might be the D (5 bases). The DNA of the CDR3 is TGTGCCTGGGGACAAAGCTCCTATAATTCACCCCTCCACTTT. It specifies CAWGQSSYNSPLHF.